The clone carrying this T cell receptor (beta chain) was counted a few times. Its antigen is still unknown. The TCR alpha and TCR beta cDNA libraries, bearing sample barcodes and UMIs, were generated by 5'RACE using constant-segment primers. TCRdb passed the 5' RACE reads through MiXCR, listing each CDR3 protein once. The repertoire has approximately 440,000 distinct CDR3 sequences, 20% of them found once; the top ten carry about 8.8%. The data derive from a study of T-cell memory formation after mild COVID-19. Across the study: Each donor largely had its own TCR clusters.

Study-wide results and caveats: Clones shrinking between day 15 and 85 showed a balanced CD4/CD8 split, and those that grew later tilted toward CD4+. Second-wave clones peaking on day 37 lacked confirmed SARS-CoV-2 specificity.

The germline V gene has CDR1 LNHDA and CDR2 SQIVND (reference sequence). The junction had 3 bases not matched to a gene; V was cut back by 4 bases and J by 3 bases. This CDR3 is 13 amino acids long. This chain uses TRBV19 with TRBJ2-7; 7 positions match TRBD1. This receptor was identified in an adult woman who had mild COVID-19 (a few samples of this study predate the infection). Cell type and time point are not known. Sample: PBMCs or a T cell subset sorted from them (not recorded which). CDR3 protein: CASSTWDSYEQYF. The CDR3 nucleotides are TGTGCCAGTAGTACTTGGGACAGCTACGAGCAGTACTTC.